This passage covers 18 T cell receptor beta chains from one sample sequenced in a study of T cell clonotyping in hematopoietic cell transplantation. Method: immunoSEQ multiplex PCR; TCRdb's copy keeps in-frame clones and lacks some. This table has about 69,000 clones, about 94% appearing once. The sequenced sample consisted of peripheral blood mononuclear cells. The origin of the receptors is a man between 45 and 60 years old in good health. Some clones in this sample may be carry-over from other donors' samples.

The chain combines TRBV14 with TRBJ2-3, with D hard to call. Germline V gene data show CDR1 as SGHDN and CDR2 as FVKESK. The V gene lost 0 bases and the J gene lost 4 bases, with 5 bases spanning the gap. The CDR3 has 13 amino acids. CDR3 sequence: CASSQDMADTQYF. Written as DNA, the CDR3 is TGTGCCAGCAGCCAAGATATGGCAGATACGCAGTATTTT. Drawing the rest from reference TRBV14 and TRBJ2-3, the complete variable domain is EAGVTQFPSHSVIEKGQTVTLRCDPISGHDNLYWYRRVMGKEIKFLLHFVKESKQDESGMPNNRFLAERTGGTYSTLKVQPAELEDSGVYFCASSQDMADTQYFGPGTRLTVL.

V is TRBV19 and J is TRBJ2-2; no definite D call. CDR1 LNHDA and CDR2 SQIVND come from the germline V gene (reference sequence). V was pared by 6 bases and J by 4 bases, with 9 bases between. The CDR3 totals 13 residues. CDR3 in amino acids: CASSTSTTGELFF. CDR3 bases: TGTGCCAGTAGCACCAGTACCACCGGGGAGCTGTTTTTT.

CDR3 coding DNA: TGCAGCGTTGATAGATCAGGGGGCGGGAAGACCCAGTACTTC. As protein: CSVDRSGGGKTQYF. The V call is TRBV29-1, the J call TRBJ2-5; 8 bases map to TRBD1. The V and J ends lost 3 bases and 6 bases, in that order; junction bases with no gene match: 9. In germline, CDR1 is SQVTM, CDR2 ANQGSEA. This CDR3 has 14 amino acids.

This chain joins TRBV28 and TRBJ2-1; a weak D match, TRBD1 (6 bases). Germline V lookup: CDR1 MDHEN, CDR2 SYDVKM. Trimming removed 5 bases from V and 9 bases from J, with 14 bases in between. The CDR3 covers 13 residues. The CDR3 nucleotides read TGTGCCAGCAGTCTACCGCAGGGGATTGAGCAGTTCTTC. This translates into CASSLPQGIEQFF.

The V gene is TRBV2, the J gene TRBJ2-7; 8 bases align to TRBD1. CDR1 is SNHLY, CDR2 FYNNEI, per germline. CDR3 length: 15 residues. Trimming at V came to 7 bases and at J to 4 bases, leaving 12 bases not matched to a gene. In nucleotides, the CDR3 is TGTGCCAGCACCGAGGGCCCAGGGGGCGCGTACGAGCAGTACTTC. This gives the protein CASTEGPGGAYEQYF.

The chain links TRBV4-1 to TRBJ2-7; TRBD1 agrees at 10 bases. J gave up 5 bases and V 2 bases, and 9 bases lay outside the gene matches. Germline values: CDR1 MGHRA, CDR2 YSYEKL. The CDR3 extends over 16 amino acids. The CDR3 loop is CASSQIPGQGIHEQYF. In DNA, the CDR3 is TGCGCCAGCAGCCAAATACCGGGACAGGGGATCCACGAGCAGTACTTC.

The chain links TRBV6-1 to TRBJ2-5, with D tentatively TRBD2 (6 bases). The CDR3 contains 15 residues. Germline-derived CDR1 and CDR2 are MNHNS and SASEGT. Trimming shortened V by 3 bases and J by 4 bases, and 15 bases separated the two germline ends. The CDR3 is CASSDRSEGTETQYF. CDR3 DNA sequence: TGTGCCAGCAGTGATCGGTCGGAGGGGACAGAGACCCAGTACTTC.

The CDR3 loop reads CASSFRQGEAFF. CDR3 in DNA: TGTGCCAGCAGTTTCAGACAGGGTGAAGCTTTCTTT. The chain carries TRBV28 and TRBJ1-1, with 7 bases identical to TRBD1. V lost 3 bases, J lost 7 bases, and 2 bases stayed unmatched. The CDR3 covers 12 residues. Germline CDR1 MDHEN, CDR2 SYDVKM.

This chain links TRBV19 with TRBJ1-2; D unclear. The germline V gene encodes CDR1 LNHDA and CDR2 SQIVND (reference sequence). The CDR3 length is 15 residues. The V and J ends lost 1 base and 4 bases respectively, with 13 bases between them. The CDR3 DNA follows: TGTGCCAGTAGTATAGGGGTCCTTGGGGTCTATGGCTACACCTTC. It encodes CASSIGVLGVYGYTF.

The chain combines TRBV6-5 with TRBJ2-7, with 10 bases lining up with TRBD1. Trimming took 5 bases from V and 12 from J; bases not matched to a gene: 7. This CDR3 is built from 12 residues. Germline lookup yields CDR1 MNHEY and CDR2 SVGAGI. In nucleotides, the CDR3 is TGTGCCAGCAGTAGCGGGACAGGGGTCCCGTACTTC. Protein sequence: CASSSGTGVPYF.

J is TRBJ1-1 and V is TRBV28; 8 bases fit TRBD1. The V gene end was trimmed by 8 bases and the J gene end by 0 bases; junction bases not matched to a gene: 8. Germline V CDR1 and CDR2: MDHEN, SYDVKM. The CDR3 runs to 15 residues. The CDR3 region is CASGTGAPMNTEAFF. The CDR3 nucleotides read TGTGCCAGCGGGACAGGTGCCCCCATGAACACTGAAGCTTTCTTT.

The rearrangement uses TRBV6-5 and TRBJ1-1; the D is unclear. V lost 0 bases to trimming and J lost 7 bases, with 9 bases between them. CDR1 and CDR2 (germline): MNHEY, SVGAGI. The CDR3 sequence is 13 residues long. CDR3 sequence: CASSYSRRDEAFF. CDR3 in DNA: TGTGCCAGCAGTTACTCCCGGCGGGATGAAGCTTTCTTT.

The chain is built from TRBV7-2 and TRBJ1-6; D is undetermined. Trimming left V 3 bases short and J 8 bases short, with 11 bases between. This CDR3 contains 14 residues. Per the germline V gene, CDR1 is SGHTA and CDR2 is FQGNSA. The CDR3 protein is CASSFDAGYSPLHF. CDR3 DNA sequence: TGTGCCAGCAGCTTCGACGCAGGATATTCACCCCTCCACTTT. Full variable domain (rest looked up from reference TRBV7-2 and TRBJ1-6): GAGVSQSPSNKVTEKGKDVELRCDPISGHTALYWYRQSLGQGLEFLIYFQGNSAPDKSGLPSDRFSAERTGGSVSTLTIQRTQQEDSAVYLCASSFDAGYSPLHFGNGTRLTVT.

This chain connects TRBV25-1 to TRBJ1-2; D might be TRBD1 (5 bases). The CDR3 consists of 11 residues. Trimming removed 4 bases from V and 6 bases from J, with 6 bases in between. Germline CDR1 MGHDK, CDR2 SYGVNS. CDR3 in amino acids: CASSVGDGYTF. As DNA, the CDR3 is TGTGCCAGCAGTGTGGGGGATGGCTACACCTTC.

The chain recombines TRBV2 with TRBJ1-6; perhaps TRBD1 as D (5 bases). V lost 6 bases and J 5 bases, leaving 17 bases between the germline ends. This CDR3 region has 16 residues. Germline V gene data show CDR1 as SNHLY and CDR2 as FYNNEI. The CDR3 here is CASRRVRGGNNSPLHF. The DNA of the CDR3 is TGTGCCAGCAGGAGGGTACGGGGGGGGAATAATTCACCCCTCCACTTT.

The chain links TRBV6-1 to TRBJ1-2; no clear D gene. Trimming cost V 3 bases and J 5 bases, with 16 bases left between them. Germline CDR1 is MNHNS and CDR2 is SASEGT. This CDR3 is 15 amino acids long. CDR3 in DNA: TGTGCCAGCAGTGATGGAGGCAAGTGGATATATGGCTACACCTTC. It specifies CASSDGGKWIYGYTF.

This clone was found once. The chain has TRBV25-1 and TRBJ2-5, with D perhaps matching TRBD1 or TRBD2 (5 bases each). V lost 8 bases and J 1 base, leaving 14 bases between the germline ends. The CDR3 spans 14 residues. Germline CDR1 reads MGHDK; CDR2 reads SYGVNS. The CDR3 sequence is CASSGWGFQETQYF. As DNA, the CDR3 is TGTGCCAGCTCAGGGTGGGGGTTCCAAGAGACCCAGTACTTC.

The chain combines TRBV7-8 with TRBJ1-3; D gene ambiguous. The V and J ends lost 1 base and 4 bases respectively, with 14 bases between them. CDR1 is SGHVS, CDR2 FQNEAQ, per germline. This CDR3 has 16 amino acids. DNA for the CDR3: TGTGCCAGCAGCTTAGGGCGACGCCGGGGAGGAAACACCATATATTTT. It specifies CASSLGRRRGGNTIYF.